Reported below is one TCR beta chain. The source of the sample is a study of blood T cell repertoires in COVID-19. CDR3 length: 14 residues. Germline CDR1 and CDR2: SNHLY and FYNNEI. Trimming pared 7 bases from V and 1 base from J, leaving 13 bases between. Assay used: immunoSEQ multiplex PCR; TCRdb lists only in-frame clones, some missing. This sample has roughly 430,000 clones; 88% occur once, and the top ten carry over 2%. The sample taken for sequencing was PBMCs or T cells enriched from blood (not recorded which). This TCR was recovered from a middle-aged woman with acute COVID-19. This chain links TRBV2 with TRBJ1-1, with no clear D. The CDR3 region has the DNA TGTGCCAGCACTGCTGTTAGCCAGAACACTGAAGCTTTCTTT. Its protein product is CASTAVSQNTEAFF. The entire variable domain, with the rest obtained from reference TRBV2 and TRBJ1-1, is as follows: EPEVTQTPSHQVTQMGQEVILRCVPISNHLYFYWYRQILGQKVEFLVSFYNNEISEKSEIFDDQFSVERPDGSNFTLKIRSTKLEDSAMYFCASTAVSQNTEAFFGQGTRLTVV.